The rows below give T cell receptor beta chains drawn from one sample of a study of cytomegalovirus exposure and HLA in healthy donors. Data came from immunoSEQ multiplex PCR; TCRdb stores just in-frame clones and leaves some out. The sample holds 140,000 to 150,000 clones; about four fifths are singletons and the top ten take just over 4.5%. Sequenced: PBMCs. The receptor set was obtained from a man aged 35-49 years in good health and CMV-seronegative. Each CDR3 is given with its conserved first and last residue. Fields, in order: V gene, D gene, clone size, J gene, CDR3 DNA, CDR3 protein. The D gene is left open where the match is weak. Expanded clones get a size class; other rows say once, few or many, or leave the size out.

TRBV19	.	.	TRBJ1-2	TGTGCCAGTAGTCCCAGGGGTGGCTACACCTTC	CASSPRGGYTF
TRBV19	.	.	TRBJ2-7	TGTGCCAGTAGTATAGGTGGCAGTAACTACGAGCAGTACTTC	CASSIGGSNYEQYF
TRBV6-5	.	.	TRBJ1-6	TGTGCCAGCAGTTACAACGGGGTAGTCACCCTCCACTTT	CASSYNGVVTLHF
TRBV18	.	.	TRBJ2-5	TGTGCCAGCTCAACAGGGCACGGGGAGACCCAGTACTTC	CASSTGHGETQYF
TRBV9	TRBD2	.	TRBJ2-1	TGTGCCAGCAGCGTAGCGGGGGGATCCTACAATGAGCAGTTCTTC	CASSVAGGSYNEQFF
TRBV27	.	few	TRBJ1-1	TGTGCCAGCAGTTTAACGGTGAACACTGAAGCTTTCTTT	CASSLTVNTEAFF
TRBV9	.	.	TRBJ1-2	TGTGCCAGCACCATGGGACATAACTTGGGCTATGGCTACACCTTC	CASTMGHNLGYGYTF
TRBV4-1	.	.	TRBJ1-5	TGCGCCAGCAGCCAAACCTGGACAGATAGCAATCAGCCCCAGCATTTT	CASSQTWTDSNQPQHF
TRBV9	TRBD1	.	TRBJ1-6	TGTGCCAGCAGATCCAGGGGGCGAGGTTCACCCCTCCACTTT	CASRSRGRGSPLHF
TRBV28	.	.	TRBJ2-5	TGTGCCAGCATAAAGGGGCGCAGAGAGACCCAGTACTTC	CASIKGRRETQYF
TRBV18	TRBD1	.	TRBJ2-1	TGTGCCAGCTCACCAGACAGGGTTCCGTTCTTC	CASSPDRVPFF
TRBV2	TRBD1	.	TRBJ1-4	TGTGCCAGCGGGACAGATAATGAAAAACTGTTTTTT	CASGTDNEKLFF
TRBV4-1	.	.	TRBJ2-7	TGCGCCAGCAGCCAAGTGGAAAACTACGAGCAGTACTTC	CASSQVENYEQYF